This entry lists 20 T cell receptor beta chains sequenced from one sample in a study of beta chain features in type 1 diabetes. The antigens for these receptors are not known. Sequenced material consisted of expressed TCRB transcripts (all of the isolated RNA was reverse transcribed). Measured with immunoSEQ multiplex PCR; TCRdb has only the in-frame clones, and not every one. The profile shows 95,000 to 150,000 clones, about a sixth of them singletons. Study-wide points: TCRB CDR3s were moderately but significantly shorter in Type 1 diabetes patients in all four CD4+ subsets.

The sequencing sample was made of central memory CD4+ T cells from blood. These receptors were obtained from a man aged 25-45 years with type 1 diabetes.

The chain joins TRBV6-5 to TRBJ2-7; no firm D call. Trimming took off 5 bases at V and 2 bases at J, with 16 bases between the two ends. The CDR3 is 15 amino acids. Germline V CDR1 and CDR2: MNHEY, SVGAGI. The CDR3 bases are TGTGCCAGCAGTGGTGGCTGGGAAGGGACCTACGAGCAGTACTTC. This sequence encodes CASSGGWEGTYEQYF.

The chain is built from TRBV6-5 and TRBJ1-1; D ambiguous. Trimming took off 5 bases at V and 3 bases at J, with 16 bases between the two ends. Germline lookup yields CDR1 MNHEY and CDR2 SVGAGI. The CDR3 runs to 15 residues. CDR3 in amino acids: CASSTRTARDTEAFF. For the CDR3, the DNA is TGTGCCAGCAGTACCCGGACGGCTCGAGACACTGAAGCTTTCTTT.

The genes are TRBV18 and TRBJ2-1, with 10 bases that match TRBD2. In germline, CDR1 is KGHSH, CDR2 LQKENI. V trimming: 0 bases; J trimming: 9 bases; junction bases outside the gene matches: 8. This CDR3 spans 16 amino acids. In DNA form, the CDR3 reads TGTGCCAGCTCACCACCGCTAGCGGGGGCTGGGGGTGAGCAGTTCTTC. Translating it yields CASSPPLAGAGGEQFF. The whole variable domain, filled in from reference TRBV18 and TRBJ2-1, reads NAGVMQNPRHLVRRRGQEARLRCSPMKGHSHVYWYRQLPEEGLKFMVYLQKENIIDESGMPKERFSAEFPKEGPSILRIQQVVRGDSAAYFCASSPPLAGAGGEQFFGPGTRLTVL.

This clone was detected ten times or more. This sample also contains other DNA sequences that code for the same CDR3. This sequence joins TRBV29-1 and TRBJ2-3, with 7 bases lining up with TRBD1. There are 13 residues in the CDR3. V dropped 7 bases and J dropped 8; count of bases not matched to a gene: 12. Germline loops: CDR1 SQVTM, CDR2 ANQGSEA. CDR3 DNA sequence: TGCAGCGGATCGGGACAGACCCAGGGTACGCAGTATTTT. Its protein is CSGSGQTQGTQYF.

This clone has a handful of counts. This could be a read error, since a much larger clone is one nucleotide away. The J gene is TRBJ1-6, the V gene TRBV5-4; a possible D gene is TRBD1 (5 bases). Trimming cost V 3 bases and J 10 bases, with 17 bases left between them. Germline values: CDR1 SGHNT, CDR2 YYREEE (reference sequence). CDR3 length equals 15 residues. CDR3 nucleotide sequence: TGTGCCAGCAGCTCAATGGGGGGTCGAGAATCACCCCTCCACTTT. This sequence encodes CASSSMGGRESPLHF. The full variable domain, completed using reference TRBV5-4 and TRBJ1-6, is ETGVTQSPTHLIKTRGQQVTLRCSSQSGHNTVSWYQQALGQGPQFIFQYYREEENGRGNFPPRFSGLQFPNYSSELNVNALELDDSALYLCASSSMGGRESPLHFGNGTRLTVT.

The rearrangement joins TRBV18 to TRBJ2-7; 8 nucleotides align to TRBD1. The CDR3 has 17 residues. Germline loops: CDR1 KGHSH, CDR2 LQKENI. V gave up 0 bases and J gave up 0 bases; unmatched junction bases: 7. The CDR3 sequence is CASSPPGTGPSSYEQYF. CDR3 sequence (DNA): TGTGCCAGCTCACCACCGGGGACAGGTCCTTCCTCCTACGAGCAGTACTTC. The variable domain in full, completed from reference TRBV18 and TRBJ2-7, reads NAGVMQNPRHLVRRRGQEARLRCSPMKGHSHVYWYRQLPEEGLKFMVYLQKENIIDESGMPKERFSAEFPKEGPSILRIQQVVRGDSAAYFCASSPPGTGPSSYEQYFGPGTRLTVT.

This chain connects TRBV27 to TRBJ2-3; 8 bases map to TRBD2. Unmatched junction bases numbered 6, after V lost 5 bases and J lost 2 bases. This CDR3 has 15 residues. The V gene's germline CDR1 is MNHEY and CDR2 SMNVEV (reference sequence). The CDR3 region has the DNA TGTGCCAGCAGTATCCAGCGGGGGTTCACAGATACGCAGTATTTT. It specifies CASSIQRGFTDTQYF.

The sample holds a few counts of this clone. The rearrangement links TRBV5-1 to TRBJ1-1; TRBD1 might be the D (5 bases). Germline assignment: CDR1 SGHRS and CDR2 YFSETQ. V dropped 2 bases and J dropped 3 bases, with 14 bases sitting between them. The CDR3 loop spans 15 amino acids. CDR3 DNA sequence: TGCGCCAGCAGCTTAAGGACCGGGACGGACACTGAAGCTTTCTTT. As protein: CASSLRTGTDTEAFF.

There are a few counts of this clone. The chain employs TRBV7-9 and TRBJ1-2; D is undetermined. CDR3 length: 13 residues. Germline lookup yields CDR1 SEHNR and CDR2 FQNEAQ (reference sequence). V was shortened by 3 bases and J by 2 bases, with 7 bases between the two germline ends. The CDR3 coding sequence is TGTGCCAGCAGCTTCGGGAGAAACTATGGCTACACCTTC. Residues: CASSFGRNYGYTF.

The chain links TRBV5-1 to TRBJ1-1, with a possible D match to TRBD1 (5 bases). V lost 2 bases and J lost 5, with 13 bases in between. Per the germline V gene, CDR1 is SGHRS and CDR2 is YFSETQ. The CDR3 is 14 residues long. As DNA, the CDR3 is TGCGCCAGCAGCTTTCCAGGGCTTTTAACTGAAGCTTTCTTT. Amino acid sequence: CASSFPGLLTEAFF. Full variable domain (remainder filled in from reference TRBV5-1 and TRBJ1-1): KAGVTQTPRYLIKTRGQQVTLSCSPISGHRSVSWYQQTPGQGLQFLFEYFSETQRNKGNFPGRFSGRQFSNSRSEMNVSTLELGDSALYLCASSFPGLLTEAFFGQGTRLTVV.

This clone was observed a few times. The V gene is TRBV7-9, the J gene TRBJ2-7; D possibly corresponds to TRBD2 (5 bases). The CDR3 spans 15 residues. Germline CDR1 and CDR2: SEHNR and FQNEAQ (reference sequence). The ends were cut back, 3 bases at V and 2 bases at J, with 14 bases in the middle. The CDR3: CASSFSWDSAYEQYF. CDR3 coding DNA: TGTGCCAGCAGCTTTTCGTGGGATAGCGCCTACGAGCAGTACTTC.

The table lists this clone with a few counts. The rearrangement uses TRBV2 and TRBJ2-1; 8 bases map to TRBD1. V trimming: 8 bases; J trimming: 5 bases; junction bases outside the gene matches: 5. This CDR3 has 13 amino acids. Per the germline V gene, CDR1 is SNHLY and CDR2 is FYNNEI. The CDR3 nucleotides are TGTGCCAGCGGGGACAGGTCTGACAATGAGCAGTTCTTC. It specifies CASGDRSDNEQFF.

This clone has a handful of counts. V usage is TRBV18 and J usage is TRBJ2-1; D is ambiguous. The CDR3 consists of 11 residues. Trimming shortened V by 2 bases and J by 8 bases, and 4 bases separated the two germline ends. Germline CDR1 and CDR2: KGHSH and LQKENI. The CDR3 DNA reads as TGTGCCAGCTCACCATTCGATGAGCAGTTCTTC. It encodes CASSPFDEQFF.

This clone was picked up many times. The chain uses TRBV30 and TRBJ1-5; no reliable D call. CDR1 and CDR2 from the germline V gene are GTSNPN and SVGIG (reference sequence). V lost 0 bases, J lost 4 bases, and 7 bases lay in between. This CDR3 contains 13 residues. The CDR3, as DNA: TGTGCCTGGAGTGTTGAATTTAATCAGCCCCAGCATTTT. As protein: CAWSVEFNQPQHF.

Of note for this clone: A far more abundant clone sits one base away, making this likely a read error. This rearrangement joins TRBV28 to TRBJ2-2; D possibly corresponds to TRBD2 (5 bases). Germline V gene sequence: CDR1 MDHEN, CDR2 SYDVKM. CDR3 size: 16 residues. The V end lost 7 bases, the J end lost 5 bases, and 20 bases lay between the germline ends. CDR3 protein: CASTASRRLGTGELFF. As DNA, the CDR3 is TGTGCCAGCACCGCGAGCCGGAGGTTGGGGACCGGGGAGCTGTTTTTT. The full variable domain, completed using reference TRBV28 and TRBJ2-2, is DVKVTQSSRYLVKRTGEKVFLECVQDMDHENMFWYRQDPGLGLRLIYFSYDVKMKEKGDIPEGYSVSREKKERFSLILESASTNQTSMYLCASTASRRLGTGELFFGEGSRLTVL.

The V gene is TRBV19, the J gene TRBJ1-2; D remains ambiguous. CDR3 size: 13 residues. V was trimmed by 4 bases and J by 4 bases, leaving 10 bases between them. Germline assignment: CDR1 LNHDA and CDR2 SQIVND (reference sequence). CDR3 amino acids: CASSTAEIYGYTF. CDR3 DNA sequence: TGTGCCAGTAGTACGGCGGAGATCTATGGCTACACCTTC.

This chain joins TRBV11-2 and TRBJ1-2, with D possibly TRBD1 on 5 matching bases. V lost 5 bases and J lost 3, with 13 bases in between. This CDR3 comprises 14 residues. Germline assignment: CDR1 SGHAT and CDR2 FQNNGV. CDR3 DNA: TGTGCCAGCAGCCTCCAAGACAGAGACTATGGCTACACCTTC. Translation gives CASSLQDRDYGYTF.

As DNA, the CDR3 is TGTGCTAGTGGTTACCTGCAGGGGACCATCTCCTACAATGAGCAGTTCTTC. Residues: CASGYLQGTISYNEQFF. J is TRBJ2-1 and V is TRBV12-5; D perhaps matches TRBD1 (6 bases). Between the trimmed V and J ends, which lost 4 bases and 0 bases, there was a span of 16 bases. The germline V gene has CDR1 LGHNT and CDR2 FRNRAP. This CDR3 spans 17 amino acids.

This clone was detected ten times or more. The rearrangement uses TRBV7-7 and TRBJ2-3; D remains unclear. The germline V and J ends were trimmed by 1 base and 6 bases, with 8 bases remaining between them. The CDR3 is 13 amino acids. Germline V gene data show CDR1 as SSHAT and CDR2 as FNYEAQ (reference sequence). CDR3 amino acids: CASSLGRLDTQYF. CDR3 coding DNA: TGTGCCAGCAGCTTAGGGCGATTGGATACGCAGTATTTT. Together with reference TRBV7-7 and TRBJ2-3, the CDR3 gives the full variable domain: GAGVSQSPRYKVTKRGQDVTLRCDPISSHATLYWYQQALGQGPEFLTYFNYEAQPDKSGLPSDRFSAERPEGSISTLTIQRTEQRDSAMYRCASSLGRLDTQYFGPGTRLTVL.

The chain has TRBV21-1 and TRBJ1-2. TRBV21-1 is recorded as a pseudogene. The CDR3 extends over 15 amino acids. CDR3 DNA sequence: TGTGCCAGCAGCCGGGAGTCAGGGCGACTTTATGGCTACACCTTC. This encodes CASSRESGRLYGYTF.